This entry lists 17 T cell receptor beta chains sequenced from one sample in a study of blood T cell dynamics during melanoma immunotherapy. The repertoire was sequenced with immunoSEQ multiplex PCR; TCRdb's copy has only in-frame clones and lacks some. Of 13,000 or so clones listed, about nine tenths were seen once; the top ten hold approximately 3.3%. As for time point: pre-treatment baseline. Source: blood, taken from a patient treated with checkpoint blockade. The receptors derive from a human donor with melanoma.

This clone was seen once. The V call is TRBV9, the J call TRBJ1-4; possible D gene TRBD1, 6 bases. The V end lost 5 bases, the J end lost 0 bases, and 11 bases lay between the germline ends. This CDR3 comprises 15 residues. Germline V gene lookup returns CDR1 SGDLS and CDR2 YYNGEE. The CDR3 spells CASSQGTTTNEKLFF. CDR3 nucleotide sequence: TGTGCCAGCAGTCAGGGGACCACAACTAATGAAAAACTGTTTTTT.

As to this clone: The junction differs from germline at one of its ends, possibly a read error. The chain combines TRBV19 with TRBJ1-5; 11 nucleotides align to TRBD1. CDR1 is LNHDA and CDR2 is SQIVND in the germline V gene (reference sequence). The CDR3 runs 16 residues. CDR3 residues: CASSPGTGGLVQSQHF. In nucleotides, the CDR3 is TGTGCCAGTAGTCCAGGGACAGGGGGTTTAGTTCAGTCCCAGCATTTT.

This chain connects TRBV5-6 to TRBJ2-5; D gene ambiguous. The CDR3 consists of 13 residues. V was shortened by 4 bases and J by 4 bases, with 11 bases between the two germline ends. CDR1 and CDR2 (germline): SGHDT, YYEEEE. The chain's CDR3 is CASSQRRRETQYF. The CDR3 nucleotides read TGTGCCAGCAGCCAGAGAAGACGAGAGACCCAGTACTTC.

Here the CDR3 DNA reads TGTGCCAGCTCCGGGGGATACCCGCGAAACACCATATATTTT. It specifies CASSGGYPRNTIYF. This sequence joins TRBV7-2 and TRBJ1-3; D possibly corresponds to TRBD1 (5 bases). CDR3 size: 14 residues. Germline V gene sequence: CDR1 SGHTA, CDR2 FQGNSA. Trimming removed 8 bases from V and 5 bases from J, with 16 bases in between.

DNA of the CDR3: TGTGCCAGTAGCGGGACTGAGTCCTACAATGAGCAGTTCTTC. Amino acids: CASSGTESYNEQFF. The rearrangement uses TRBV19 and TRBJ2-1, with D possibly TRBD2 on 6 matching bases. The CDR3 is made up of 14 amino acids. Looked up from germline, CDR1 is LNHDA and CDR2 is SQIVND (reference sequence). Trimming pared 6 bases from V and 1 base from J, leaving 10 bases between. Complete variable domain (other parts from reference TRBV19 and TRBJ2-1): DGGITQSPKYLFRKEGQNVTLSCEQNLNHDAMYWYRQDPGQGLRLIYYSQIVNDFQKGDIAEGYSVSREKKESFPLTVTSAQKNPTAFYLCASSGTESYNEQFFGPGTRLTVL.

The chain uses TRBV7-2 and TRBJ1-4; tentative D call: TRBD1 (5 bases). The CDR3 loop spans 14 amino acids. The germline CDR1 and CDR2 sequences are SGHTA and FQGNSA. V was shortened by 5 bases and J by 4 bases, with 11 bases between the two germline ends. CDR3 sequence reads: CASSRGAGNEKLFF. The CDR3 nucleotides are TGTGCCAGCAGCCGTGGGGCGGGTAATGAAAAACTGTTTTTT.

CDR3 amino acids: CASSNRGSSYEQYF. In DNA, the CDR3 is TGTGCCAGTAGTAATCGAGGGTCGTCCTACGAGCAGTACTTC. The V call is TRBV19, the J call TRBJ2-7; tentatively, D is TRBD2 (5 bases). This CDR3 has 14 amino acids. Germline values: CDR1 LNHDA, CDR2 SQIVND (reference sequence). V gave up 4 bases and J gave up 1 base, with 11 bases separating them.

CDR3 nucleotides: TGTGCCAGCAGTTACTCTAGGACAGGGGGGGATTCCCAGCATTTT. It encodes CASSYSRTGGDSQHF. V usage is TRBV6-5 and J usage is TRBJ1-5; 10 bases are a match to TRBD1. With 0 bases clipped from V and 11 bases from J, the junction kept 7 bases outside the gene matches. There are 15 residues in the CDR3. The V gene's germline CDR1 is MNHEY and CDR2 SVGAGI.

The V gene is TRBV11-2, the J gene TRBJ2-7, with 7 bases identical to TRBD2. Germline CDR1 and CDR2: SGHAT and FQNNGV. CDR3 length: 16 amino acids. V was clipped by 1 base and J by 2 bases; unmatched bases: 8. The CDR3: CASSLGSGLPPYEQYF. CDR3 nucleotide sequence: TGTGCCAGCAGCTTAGGATCGGGACTACCTCCCTACGAGCAGTACTTC.

This clone appeared a few times. The rearrangement uses TRBV7-9 and TRBJ1-1, with TRBD1 matching over 7 bases. The length of the CDR3 is 13 residues. Trimming took 5 bases from V and 7 from J; bases not matched to a gene: 7. CDR1 is SEHNR, CDR2 FQNEAQ, per germline (reference sequence). CDR3 region: CASSPGTVSEAFF. The CDR3 coding sequence is TGTGCCAGCAGCCCGGGGACAGTGAGTGAAGCTTTCTTT.

The gene calls are TRBV18 and TRBJ1-1; possible D gene TRBD1, 6 bases. Germline V gene lookup returns CDR1 KGHSH and CDR2 LQKENI. V was cut by 2 bases and J by 1 base, with 11 bases left in between. CDR3 length: 15 residues. CDR3 sequence reads: CASSPEARGNTEAFF. The CDR3 nucleotides are TGTGCCAGCTCACCAGAAGCCAGGGGGAACACTGAAGCTTTCTTT.

This clone was seen a few times. This chain connects TRBV10-3 to TRBJ1-1, with TRBD1 matching 8 bases. The CDR3 extends over 15 amino acids. CDR1 ENHRY and CDR2 SYGVKD come from the germline V gene. The V segment lost 6 bases and the J segment 4 bases; nucleotides outside the gene matches: 10. The CDR3 spells CAISSRNRGTTEAFF. The CDR3 DNA is TGTGCCATCAGCAGTCGAAACAGGGGGACCACTGAAGCTTTCTTT.

CDR3 in DNA: TGTGCCAGCAGTTACTCCTATCTGGGAGGACATGGCTACACCTTC. Translated, it gives CASSYSYLGGHGYTF. The chain joins TRBV6-5 to TRBJ1-2, with D unclear. V shed 0 bases and J shed 6 bases, with 14 bases lying between them. CDR1 is MNHEY, CDR2 SVGAGI, per germline. This CDR3 is built from 15 residues.

This sequence joins TRBV19 and TRBJ2-3; 8 bases agree with TRBD2. Looked up from germline, CDR1 is LNHDA and CDR2 is SQIVND (reference sequence). The CDR3 runs 16 residues. V gave up 5 bases and J gave up 4 bases; unmatched junction bases: 11. The DNA of the CDR3 is TGTGCCAGTAGTCGCACGGCGGGAGGATCACCAGATACGCAGTATTTT. Translation gives CASSRTAGGSPDTQYF.

This clone was found once. J is TRBJ2-7 and V is TRBV29-1, with D perhaps TRBD2 (5 bases). Germline loops: CDR1 SQVTM, CDR2 ANQGSEA. V was cut by 3 bases and J by 2 bases, with 11 bases left in between. This CDR3 contains 13 residues. CDR3: CSVDRGQAYEQYF. The CDR3 bases are TGCAGCGTTGATCGGGGTCAGGCCTACGAGCAGTACTTC.

In this sample, this clone turned up once. V and J are TRBV5-6 and TRBJ2-1; D ambiguous. This CDR3 contains 14 residues. V lost 0 bases and J 11 bases, leaving 15 bases between the germline ends. Germline assignment: CDR1 SGHDT and CDR2 YYEEEE. DNA for the CDR3: TGTGCCAGCAGCTTGGGAGCCCTCCCTAGTAAGCAGTTCTTC. Amino acids: CASSLGALPSKQFF.

This chain uses TRBV9 with TRBJ1-1; D may be TRBD1 (5 bases). Trimming removed 2 bases at V and 4 bases at J, with 15 bases between. Per the germline V gene, CDR1 is SGDLS and CDR2 is YYNGEE. The CDR3 covers 15 residues. The CDR3 DNA reads as TGTGCCAGCAGCGTCGCGGGAGGGGTAAGCACTGAAGCTTTCTTT. It yields the protein CASSVAGGVSTEAFF.